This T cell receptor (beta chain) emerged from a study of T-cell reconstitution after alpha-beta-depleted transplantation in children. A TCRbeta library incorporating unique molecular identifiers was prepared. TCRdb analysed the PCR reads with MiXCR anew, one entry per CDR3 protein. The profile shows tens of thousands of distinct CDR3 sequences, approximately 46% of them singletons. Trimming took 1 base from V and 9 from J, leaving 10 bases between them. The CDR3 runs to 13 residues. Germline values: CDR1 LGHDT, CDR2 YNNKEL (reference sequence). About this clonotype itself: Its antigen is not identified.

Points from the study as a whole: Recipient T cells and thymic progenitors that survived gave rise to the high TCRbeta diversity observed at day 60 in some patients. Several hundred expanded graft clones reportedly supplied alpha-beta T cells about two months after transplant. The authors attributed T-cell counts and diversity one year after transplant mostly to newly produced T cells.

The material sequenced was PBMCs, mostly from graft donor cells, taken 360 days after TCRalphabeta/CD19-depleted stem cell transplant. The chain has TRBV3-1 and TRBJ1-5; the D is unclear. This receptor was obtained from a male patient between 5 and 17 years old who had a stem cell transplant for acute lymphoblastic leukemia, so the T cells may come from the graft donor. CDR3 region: CASSQAPSRPQHF. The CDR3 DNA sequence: TGTGCCAGCAGCCAAGCTCCATCAAGGCCCCAGCATTTT.